This paragraph covers one T cell receptor (beta chain) sequence. The repertoire was sequenced with immunoSEQ multiplex PCR; TCRdb's copy has only in-frame clones and lacks some. The sample comprises more than 20,000 clones, 75% to 95% of which are singletons, and 0.55% to 0.8% rests with the top ten. The data are from a study of T cell changes during pregnancy in multiple sclerosis. V lost 11 bases, J lost 4 bases, and 12 bases stayed unmatched. The germline CDR1 and CDR2 sequences are MNHNS and SASEGT. The CDR3 is 15 amino acids. This material consisted of CD4+ T cells from peripheral blood mononuclear cells, taken in the third trimester of pregnancy. This receptor was taken from a female donor with multiple sclerosis, enrolled in a pregnancy study. The chain recombines TRBV6-1 with TRBJ2-5, with 11 bases matching TRBD2. The CDR3 coding sequence is TGTGCCTGTCAGGTAGCGGGGGGGCTGGGAGAGACCCAGTACTTC. This encodes CACQVAGGLGETQYF.